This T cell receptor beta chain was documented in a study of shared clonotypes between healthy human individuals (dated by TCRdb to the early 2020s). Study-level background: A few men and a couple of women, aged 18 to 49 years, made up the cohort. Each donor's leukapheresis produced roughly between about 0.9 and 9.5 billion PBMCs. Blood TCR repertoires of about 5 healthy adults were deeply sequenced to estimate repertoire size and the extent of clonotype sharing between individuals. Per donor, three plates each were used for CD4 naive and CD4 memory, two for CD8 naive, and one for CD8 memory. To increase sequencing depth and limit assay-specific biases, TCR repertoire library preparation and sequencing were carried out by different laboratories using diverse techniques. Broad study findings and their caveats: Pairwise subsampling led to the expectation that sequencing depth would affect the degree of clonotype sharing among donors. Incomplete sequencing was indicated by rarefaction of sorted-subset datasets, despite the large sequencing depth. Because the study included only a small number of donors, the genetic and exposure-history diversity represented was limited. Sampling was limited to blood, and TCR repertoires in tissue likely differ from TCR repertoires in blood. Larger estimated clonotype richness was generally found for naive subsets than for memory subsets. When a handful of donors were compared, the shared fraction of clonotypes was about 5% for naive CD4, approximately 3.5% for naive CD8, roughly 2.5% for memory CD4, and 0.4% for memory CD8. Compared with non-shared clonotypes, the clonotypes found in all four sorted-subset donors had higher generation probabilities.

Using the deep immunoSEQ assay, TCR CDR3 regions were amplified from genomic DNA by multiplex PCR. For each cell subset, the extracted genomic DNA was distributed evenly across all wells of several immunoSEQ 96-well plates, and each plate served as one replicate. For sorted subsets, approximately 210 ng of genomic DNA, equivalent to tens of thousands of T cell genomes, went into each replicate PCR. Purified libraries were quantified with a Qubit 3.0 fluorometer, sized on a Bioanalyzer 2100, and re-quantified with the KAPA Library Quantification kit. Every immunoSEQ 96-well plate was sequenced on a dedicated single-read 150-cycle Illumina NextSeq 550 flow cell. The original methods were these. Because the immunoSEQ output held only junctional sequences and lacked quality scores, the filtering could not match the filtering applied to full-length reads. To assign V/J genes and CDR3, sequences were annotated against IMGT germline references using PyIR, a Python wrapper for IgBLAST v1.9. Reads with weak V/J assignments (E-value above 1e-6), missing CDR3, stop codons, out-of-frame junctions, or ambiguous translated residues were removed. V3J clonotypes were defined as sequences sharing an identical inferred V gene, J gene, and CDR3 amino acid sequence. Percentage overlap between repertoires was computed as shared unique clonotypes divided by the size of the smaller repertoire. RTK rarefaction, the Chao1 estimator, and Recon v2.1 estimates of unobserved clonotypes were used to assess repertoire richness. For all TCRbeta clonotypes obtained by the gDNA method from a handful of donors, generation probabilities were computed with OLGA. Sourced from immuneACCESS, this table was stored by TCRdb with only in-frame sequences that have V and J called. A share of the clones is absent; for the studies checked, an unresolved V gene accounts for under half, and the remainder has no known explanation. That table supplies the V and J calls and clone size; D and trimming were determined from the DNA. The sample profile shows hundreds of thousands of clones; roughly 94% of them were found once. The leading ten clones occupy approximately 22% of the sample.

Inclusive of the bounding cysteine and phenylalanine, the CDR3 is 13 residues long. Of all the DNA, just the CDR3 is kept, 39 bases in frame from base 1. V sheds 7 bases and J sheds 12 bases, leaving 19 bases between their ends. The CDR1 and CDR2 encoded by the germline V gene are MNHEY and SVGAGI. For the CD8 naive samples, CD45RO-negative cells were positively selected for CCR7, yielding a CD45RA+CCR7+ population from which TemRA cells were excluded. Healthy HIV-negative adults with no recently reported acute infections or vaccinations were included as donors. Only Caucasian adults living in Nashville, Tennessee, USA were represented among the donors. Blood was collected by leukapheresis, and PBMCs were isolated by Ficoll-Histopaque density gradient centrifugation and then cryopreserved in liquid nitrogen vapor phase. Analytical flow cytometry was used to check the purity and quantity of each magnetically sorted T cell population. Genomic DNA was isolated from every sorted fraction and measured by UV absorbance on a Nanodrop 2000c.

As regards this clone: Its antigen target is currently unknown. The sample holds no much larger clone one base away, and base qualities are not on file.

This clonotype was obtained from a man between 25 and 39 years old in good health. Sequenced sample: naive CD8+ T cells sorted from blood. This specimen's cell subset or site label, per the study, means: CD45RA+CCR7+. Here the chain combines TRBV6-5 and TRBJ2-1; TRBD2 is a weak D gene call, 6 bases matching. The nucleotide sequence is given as TGTGCCAGCAAGCCCCTAGCGCATATTATGCAGTTCTTC. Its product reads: CASKPLAHIMQFF.